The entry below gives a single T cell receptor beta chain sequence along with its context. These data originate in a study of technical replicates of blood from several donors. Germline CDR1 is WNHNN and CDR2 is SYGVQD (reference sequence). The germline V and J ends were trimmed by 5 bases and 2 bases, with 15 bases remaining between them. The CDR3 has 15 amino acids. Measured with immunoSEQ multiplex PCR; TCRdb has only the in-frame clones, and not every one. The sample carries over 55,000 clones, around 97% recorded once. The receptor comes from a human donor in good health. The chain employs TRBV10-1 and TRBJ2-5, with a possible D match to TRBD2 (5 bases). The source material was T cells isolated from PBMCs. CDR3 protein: CASSPAGSRQETQYF. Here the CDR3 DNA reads TGCGCCAGCAGTCCGGCGGGCAGTAGACAAGAGACCCAGTACTTC.